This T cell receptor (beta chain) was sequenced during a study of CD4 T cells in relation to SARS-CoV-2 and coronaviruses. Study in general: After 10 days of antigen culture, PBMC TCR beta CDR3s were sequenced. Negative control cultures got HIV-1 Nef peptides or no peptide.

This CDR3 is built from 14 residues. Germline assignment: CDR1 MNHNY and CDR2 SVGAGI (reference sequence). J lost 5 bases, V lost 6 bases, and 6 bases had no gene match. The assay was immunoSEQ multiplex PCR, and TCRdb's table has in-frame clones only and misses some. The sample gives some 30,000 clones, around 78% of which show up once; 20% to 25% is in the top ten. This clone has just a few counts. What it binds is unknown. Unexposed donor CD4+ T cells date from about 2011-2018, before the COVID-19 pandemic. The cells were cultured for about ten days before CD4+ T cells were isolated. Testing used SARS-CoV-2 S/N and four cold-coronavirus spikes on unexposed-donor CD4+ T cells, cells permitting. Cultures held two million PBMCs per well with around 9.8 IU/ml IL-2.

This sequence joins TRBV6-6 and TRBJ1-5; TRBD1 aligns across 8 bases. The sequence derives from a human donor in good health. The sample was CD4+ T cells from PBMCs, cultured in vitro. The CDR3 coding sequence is TGTGCCAGCAGGCCCGGACAGGGTTATCAGCCCCAGCATTTT. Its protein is CASRPGQGYQPQHF.